The T cell receptor (beta chain) described here comes from a study of beta chain features in type 1 diabetes. About the research overall: Healthy donors and patients had similar age, gender and cell yields. Study-wide results and caveats: When Type 1 diabetes patients were examined, their TCRB CDR3s proved moderately but significantly shorter in all four CD4+ subsets. Sequencing the cDNA could make cells with high TCR expression show up more than they should. Equally in patients and controls, shorter templates might have been favored by PCR.

The entirety of the isolated RNA underwent reverse transcription, so expressed TCRB transcripts were sequenced. Sequencing was performed with immunoSEQ multiplex PCR; in TCRdb, only in-frame clones are kept and a portion is missing. The table has fewer than 350,000 clones, about 15% seen once; the top ten hold about 0.014%. In its sample, this clone was seen a few times. Its target is not known. The CDR3 is 15 residues long. Germline loops: CDR1 SGHRS, CDR2 YFSETQ. The V and J ends lost 3 bases and 8 bases respectively, with 18 bases between them. Via CD45RO/CCR7/CD25/CD127/CD95/CD27, cells of the CD4+ naive, central memory, regulatory and stem cell-like memory subsets were sorted.

The rearrangement uses TRBV5-1 and TRBJ2-1; perhaps TRBD2 as D (6 bases). This clonotype was sampled from a man aged 18-30 years with type 1 diabetes. The sample was naive CD4+ T cells from blood. The CDR3 sequence: CASSSSTEGRDEQFF. The CDR3 bases are TGCGCCAGCAGCTCCTCTACGGAGGGCAGGGATGAGCAGTTCTTC.